These T cell receptor beta chains were read from a single sample in a study of human T cells and chemical hapten exposure. From the RACE reads, TCRdb called clonotypes with MiXCR, one entry per CDR3 protein. The sample yields fewer than 300,000 distinct CDR3 sequences, 7.5% to 10% seen once. The specimen was whole blood, collected in connection with sensitization to the hapten diphenylcyclopropenone (DPC). The receptors shown here come from a woman between 35 and 50 years old with alopecia areata. Some clones in this sample may be carry-over from other donors' samples. Each CDR3 is given with its conserved first and last residue. A D gene is named only where the DNA matches it firmly. Clone size, where shown, is once, few, many, or a class for clones that have expanded.

clone_size j_call v_call d_call cdr3_length cdr3_nt cdr3_aa
many TRBJ2-1 TRBV28 NA 12 TGTGCCAGTCATCAATCCGGTTCCCCTCAGTTCTTC CASHQSGSPQFF
NA TRBJ2-1 TRBV9 NA 14 TGTGCCAGCAGCGAGTTTCCAGGGGTAGGTGAGCAGTTCTTC CASSEFPGVGEQFF
few TRBJ1-4 TRBV28 NA 16 TGTGCCAGCAGTCCGTATAATCCCGCAACTAATGAAAAACTGTTTTTT CASSPYNPATNEKLFF
NA TRBJ2-5 TRBV7-2 NA 13 TGTGCCAGCAGCTTCCATATACGAGAGACCCAGTACTTC CASSFHIRETQYF
few TRBJ1-1 TRBV2 NA 11 TGTGCCAGCACTCGGGCGGTCGAAGCTTTCTTT CASTRAVEAFF
few TRBJ2-1 TRBV7-3 NA 15 TGTGCCAGCAGCTCACTAGCAAGGGGCGCGAATGAGCAGTTCTTC CASSSLARGANEQFF
few TRBJ2-7 TRBV20-1 NA 10 TGCAGTGCTAGCGCCTACGAGCAGTACTTC CSASAYEQYF
NA TRBJ1-1 TRBV12-3/TRBV12-4 NA 13 TGTGCCAGCACCGACGCGTTAGGGACTGAAGCTTTCTTT CASTDALGTEAFF
few TRBJ2-7 TRBV6-5 TRBD2 14 TGTGCCAGCAGTAGCGGGAGGTTCTCCTACGAGCAGTACTTC CASSSGRFSYEQYF
NA TRBJ2-1 TRBV28 TRBD2 16 TGTGCCAGCAGTCGTCAACTAGCGGGGGCCCACAATGAGCAGTTCTTC CASSRQLAGAHNEQFF
many TRBJ2-2 TRBV6-4 NA 15 TGTGCCAGCAGTGACTCTGGGGGGAACACCGGGGAGCTGTTTTTT CASSDSGGNTGELFF
NA TRBJ2-5 TRBV9 NA 16 TGTGCCAGCAGCGTAGCTGGCGGGGTCACCCAAGAGACCCAGTACTTC CASSVAGGVTQETQYF
NA TRBJ2-2 TRBV4-3 NA 15 TGCGCCAGCAGCCAATCCAGGGACCCCACCGGGGAGCTGTTTTTT CASSQSRDPTGELFF
many TRBJ2-3 TRBV12-3/TRBV12-4 NA 16 TGTGCCAGCAGTGCGTTAGCACGATCTAGCACAGATACGCAGTATTTT CASSALARSSTDTQYF
many TRBJ2-1 TRBV12-3/TRBV12-4 NA 12 TGTGCCAGCAGTCGGGGCCTCAATGAGCAGTTCTTC CASSRGLNEQFF
few TRBJ1-5 TRBV10-3 TRBD1 13 TGTGCCATCAGTGGACAGGGCACTCAGCCCCAGCATTTT CAISGQGTQPQHF
NA TRBJ1-1 TRBV7-9 TRBD1 14 TGTGCCAGCAGCGTAGGGGGCCTGAACACTGAAGCTTTCTTT CASSVGGLNTEAFF
NA TRBJ2-5 TRBV5-1 NA 13 TGCGCCAGCAGTGCCCGGGGAGGAGAGACCCAGTACTTC CASSARGGETQYF
many TRBJ2-2 TRBV5-1 NA 17 TGCGCCAGCAGCCATGGGACAAGGGCGCGGGCCACCGGGGAGCTGTTTTTT CASSHGTRARATGELFF
NA TRBJ2-2 TRBV5-1 NA 18 TGCGCCAGCAGCTTGTCTCTGCTGGGCGCGGTAAGCACCGGGGAGCTGTTTTTT CASSLSLLGAVSTGELFF
NA TRBJ1-2 TRBV6-1 NA 13 TGTGCCAGCAGTCCCGAGAGGGGCTATGGCTACACCTTC CASSPERGYGYTF
NA TRBJ2-5 TRBV7-8 TRBD2 16 TGTGCCAGCAGGGGGACTAGCGGGAGCCCCGGAGAGACCCAGTACTTC CASRGTSGSPGETQYF
few TRBJ1-5 TRBV6-1 TRBD1 14 TGTGCCAGCAGCAGGGGGGATGTTAATCAGCCCCAGCATTTT CASSRGDVNQPQHF
NA TRBJ2-1 TRBV13 NA 15 TGTGCCAGCAGCCGCCAAGGGACCTCCTACAATGAGCAGTTCTTC CASSRQGTSYNEQFF
many TRBJ2-6 TRBV7-3 NA 16 TGTGCCAGCAGCTTGGACAGTTACTCTGGGGCCAACGTCCTGACTTTC CASSLDSYSGANVLTF
NA TRBJ1-2 TRBV29-1 NA 13 TGCAGCGTTGCTCGAGAAGCTAACTATGGCTACACCTTC CSVAREANYGYTF
many TRBJ2-7 TRBV14 NA 12 TGTGCCAGCAGCCGAGGGTACTACGAGCAGTACTTC CASSRGYYEQYF
many TRBJ2-2 TRBV27 NA 14 TGTGCCAGCAGTCCACAGGGTCGGACCGGGGAGCTGTTTTTT CASSPQGRTGELFF
few TRBJ2-5 TRBV6-2/TRBV6-3 NA 14 TGTGCCAGCACCCGAGGTCGGGGAACCGAGACCCAGTACTTC CASTRGRGTETQYF
few TRBJ2-7 TRBV6-5 NA 11 TGTGCCAGCAGTTCCACGGGCGAGCAGTACTTC CASSSTGEQYF
few TRBJ2-7 TRBV7-9 NA 12 TGTGCCAGCAGCTATCAGGGTGGAGAGCAGTACTTC CASSYQGGEQYF
NA TRBJ1-2 TRBV27 NA 15 TGTGCCAGCAGTTCCGCGAGGGGGACGAACTATGGCTACACCTTC CASSSARGTNYGYTF
NA TRBJ2-7 TRBV20-1 TRBD2 21 TGCAGTGCTAGAGTAGGTCTAGCGGGCCATACAAACCTAGCCTACTCCTACGAGCAGTACTTC CSARVGLAGHTNLAYSYEQYF
few TRBJ2-2 TRBV6-2/TRBV6-3 TRBD2 20 TGTGCCAGCAGCTCCTCCGGGACTAGCGGGAGGGCCCGCCGCACCGGGGAGCTGTTTTTT CASSSSGTSGRARRTGELFF
NA TRBJ2-3 TRBV6-1 NA 11 TGTGCCAGCAACCAACAGGGAAGGGTTTTTTTT CASNQQGRVFF
few TRBJ2-7 TRBV5-1 NA 14 TGCGCCAGCAGCTCCACCCCAGGGTCTAACGAGCAGTACTTC CASSSTPGSNEQYF
NA TRBJ2-7 TRBV28 TRBD2 15 TGTGCCAGCAGACGGACTAGCGGGAGTTACTACGAGCAGTACTTC CASRRTSGSYYEQYF
NA TRBJ1-4 TRBV7-9 NA 15 TGTGCCAGCAGCTTACGACGGGCATCTAATGAAAAACTGTTTTTT CASSLRRASNEKLFF
NA TRBJ2-1 TRBV29-1 TRBD2 15 TGCAGCGTTGATATAGCGGGAGGTGGGTACAATGAGCAGTTCTTC CSVDIAGGGYNEQFF
many TRBJ2-7 TRBV7-3 TRBD2 16 TGTGCCAGCAGCACGTCGGCTAGCGGGAACCCCTACGAGCAGTACTTC CASSTSASGNPYEQYF
NA TRBJ2-1 TRBV7-2 TRBD2 15 TGTGCCAGCAGTCCTCACGGGCGGGAGGACAATGAGCAGTTCTTC CASSPHGREDNEQFF
few TRBJ1-5 TRBV5-1 TRBD1 14 TGCGCCAGCAGCCCTGACAGGGTCGATCAGCCCCAGCATTTT CASSPDRVDQPQHF
NA TRBJ1-1 TRBV6-5 NA 14 TGTGCCAGCGGGCTTGCAGGGGCTGACACTGAAGCTTTCTTT CASGLAGADTEAFF
NA TRBJ1-4 TRBV11-2 NA 13 TGTGCCAGCAGCTTTTCGGACGTTGAAAAACTGTTTTTT CASSFSDVEKLFF
few TRBJ2-3 TRBV7-2 TRBD2 14 TGTGCCAGCAGCTCCGGACTAGTCCTCGATACGCAGTATTTT CASSSGLVLDTQYF